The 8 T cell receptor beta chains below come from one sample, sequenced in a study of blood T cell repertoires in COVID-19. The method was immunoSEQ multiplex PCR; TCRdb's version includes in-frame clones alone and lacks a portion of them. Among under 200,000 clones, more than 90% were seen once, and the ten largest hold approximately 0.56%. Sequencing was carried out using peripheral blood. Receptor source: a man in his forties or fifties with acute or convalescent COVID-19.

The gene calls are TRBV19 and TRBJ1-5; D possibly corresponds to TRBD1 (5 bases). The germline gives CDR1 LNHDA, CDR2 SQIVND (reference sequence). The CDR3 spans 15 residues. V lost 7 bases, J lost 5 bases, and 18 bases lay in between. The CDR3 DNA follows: TGTGCCAGTACCCCCCTCCCGACAGCCCATCAGCCCCAGCATTTT. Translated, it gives CASTPLPTAHQPQHF. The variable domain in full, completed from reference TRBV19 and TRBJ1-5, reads DGGITQSPKYLFRKEGQNVTLSCEQNLNHDAMYWYRQDPGQGLRLIYYSQIVNDFQKGDIAEGYSVSREKKESFPLTVTSAQKNPTAFYLCASTPLPTAHQPQHFGDGTRLSIL.

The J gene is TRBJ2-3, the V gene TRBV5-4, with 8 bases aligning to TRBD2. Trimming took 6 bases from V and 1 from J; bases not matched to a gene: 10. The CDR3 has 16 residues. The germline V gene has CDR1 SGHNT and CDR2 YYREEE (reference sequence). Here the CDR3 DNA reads TGTGCCAGCACCCAGGGGACTAGTCCGCGCACAGATACGCAGTATTTT. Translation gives CASTQGTSPRTDTQYF.

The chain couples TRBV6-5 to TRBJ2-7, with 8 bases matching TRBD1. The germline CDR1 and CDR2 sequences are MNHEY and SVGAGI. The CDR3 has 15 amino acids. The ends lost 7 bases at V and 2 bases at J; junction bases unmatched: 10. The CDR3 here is CASTQGQGATYEQYF. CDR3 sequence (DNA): TGTGCCAGCACCCAGGGGCAGGGGGCCACCTACGAGCAGTACTTC.

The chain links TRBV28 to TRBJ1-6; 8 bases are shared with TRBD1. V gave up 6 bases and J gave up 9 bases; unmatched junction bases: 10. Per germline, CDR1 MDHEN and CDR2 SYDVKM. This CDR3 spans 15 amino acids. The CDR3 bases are TGTGCCAGCAGAGCTTGGACAGGGTATGGTTCACCCCTCCACTTT. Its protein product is CASRAWTGYGSPLHF.

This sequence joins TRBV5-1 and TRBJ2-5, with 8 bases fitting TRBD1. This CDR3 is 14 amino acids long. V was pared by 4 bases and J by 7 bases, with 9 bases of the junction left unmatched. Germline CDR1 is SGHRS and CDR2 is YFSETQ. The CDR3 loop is CASSLDRVLGTQYF. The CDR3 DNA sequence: TGCGCCAGCAGCCTGGACAGGGTTTTGGGGACCCAGTACTTC.

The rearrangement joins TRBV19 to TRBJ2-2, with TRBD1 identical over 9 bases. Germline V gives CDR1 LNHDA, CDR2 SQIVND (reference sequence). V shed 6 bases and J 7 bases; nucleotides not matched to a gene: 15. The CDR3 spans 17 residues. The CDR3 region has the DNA TGTGCCAGTAGCTCCCCCGTTGGGACAGGGTGGATCGGGGAGCTGTTTTTT. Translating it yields CASSSPVGTGWIGELFF. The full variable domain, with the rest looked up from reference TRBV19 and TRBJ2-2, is DGGITQSPKYLFRKEGQNVTLSCEQNLNHDAMYWYRQDPGQGLRLIYYSQIVNDFQKGDIAEGYSVSREKKESFPLTVTSAQKNPTAFYLCASSSPVGTGWIGELFFGEGSRLTVL.

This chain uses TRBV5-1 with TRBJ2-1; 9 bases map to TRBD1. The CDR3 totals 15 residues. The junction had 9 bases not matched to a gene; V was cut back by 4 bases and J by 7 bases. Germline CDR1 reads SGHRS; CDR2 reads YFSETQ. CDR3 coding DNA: TGCGCCAGCAGCCTAGGACAGGGGTCGAGTAATGAGCAGTTCTTC. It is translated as CASSLGQGSSNEQFF.

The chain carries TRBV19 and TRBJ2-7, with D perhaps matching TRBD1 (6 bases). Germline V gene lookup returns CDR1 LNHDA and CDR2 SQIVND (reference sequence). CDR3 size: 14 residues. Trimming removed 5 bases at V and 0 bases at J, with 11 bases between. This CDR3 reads CASSVGQLSYEQYF. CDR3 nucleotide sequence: TGTGCCAGTAGTGTGGGACAACTCTCCTACGAGCAGTACTTC.